The text below deals with one TCR beta chain. The sample belongs to a study of immune characterization of retroperitoneal liposarcoma. TCRdb re-called the PCR reads through MiXCR, storing one row per CDR3 protein. Seen here are approximately 11,000 distinct CDR3 sequences, roughly half observed once, and the top ten hold about 10%. Deletions cut 3 bases from V and 11 bases from J, with 25 bases between. This CDR3 region has 16 residues. This clonotype was sampled from a female donor with retroperitoneal liposarcoma. The rearrangement links TRBV12-3 or TRBV12-4 to TRBJ2-5; weak D call: TRBD2 (6 bases). The source material was tumor tissue. The chain's CDR3 is CASSFWGEPYYNAQYF. CDR3 bases: TGTGCCAGCAGTTTTTGGGGGGAGCCGTACTACAATGCGCAGTACTTC.